This TCR beta chain came from a study of blood T cells in healthy people across ages. This clonotype appeared a single time. Its antigen is not known. Overall study findings and caveats: The authors considered diversity estimates from one million T cells to be underestimates.

Sample-barcoded 5' priming and a J-beta primer mix drove a second PCR of roughly 6 to 12 cycles. At least 2.5 million CDR3-containing paired-end reads were obtained per sample. One entry per CDR3 protein results from TCRdb running MiXCR on the 5' RACE reads. The sample yields 800,000 to 900,000 distinct CDR3 sequences, around 62% seen once. Donor samples were obtained from healthy Caucasian individuals from Russia, aged 6 to 90. Each donor gave roughly 9.1 milliliters of peripheral blood. Trimming took 5 bases from V and 0 from J, leaving 11 bases between them. CDR3 length: 14 amino acids. Input material: blood. This TCR was sampled from a man aged 25-45 years in good health. The V and J genes are TRBV12-3 or TRBV12-4 and TRBJ2-7; D is unresolved. CDR3 DNA: TGTGCCAGCAGTCCATCAACTACCTCCTACGAGCAGTACTTC. Its translation is CASSPSTTSYEQYF.